Presented here are 32 T cell receptor beta chains from one specimen sequenced in a study of response to subunit inactivated influenza vaccine. TCRdb redid the calling of the RT-PCR reads with MiXCR, one entry per CDR3 protein. Of under 750,000 distinct CDR3 sequences in the sample, approximately 12% were seen once. Sequencing was performed on PBMCs from blood, taken on the day of vaccination. These receptors all come from a man between 45 and 60 years old who received an inactivated influenza vaccine.

The table lists this clonotype with a few counts. The chain recombines TRBV6-1 with TRBJ2-7; D not certain. Trimming took 8 bases from V and 1 from J, leaving 18 bases between them. The CDR3 length is 15 residues. Per the germline V gene, CDR1 is MNHNS and CDR2 is SASEGT. The CDR3 coding sequence is TGTGCCAGCCGCCAGTCCCCACACTCATCCTACGAGCAGTACTTC. It yields the protein CASRQSPHSSYEQYF.

This clonotype has more than one count but fewer than ten. The rearrangement uses TRBV28 and TRBJ2-1; D call uncertain. The length of the CDR3 is 11 residues. The V gene's germline CDR1 is MDHEN and CDR2 SYDVKM. The V end was cut by 6 bases, the J end by 14 bases, with 14 bases between. The CDR3 is CASRASKGEFF. CDR3 coding DNA: TGTGCCAGCAGGGCCAGCAAAGGCGAGTTCTTC.

In its sample, this clonotype was seen a few times. The J gene is TRBJ2-2, the V gene TRBV2; possibly TRBD1 for D (5 bases). From germline, CDR1 is SNHLY and CDR2 FYNNEI. The CDR3 is 13 residues long. V was trimmed by 5 bases and J by 8 bases, leaving 12 bases between them. The CDR3 DNA sequence: TGTGCCAGCAGTCCGGACATTCCAGGGGAGCTGTTTTTT. Translation: CASSPDIPGELFF.

There are a few counts of this clonotype. The rearrangement uses TRBV20-1 and TRBJ2-3; D may match TRBD1 or TRBD2 (6 bases each). CDR3 length equals 14 residues. Deletions cut 6 bases from V and 3 bases from J, with 16 bases between. Looked up from germline, CDR1 is DFQATT and CDR2 is SNEGSKA (reference sequence). For the CDR3, the DNA is TGCAGTGCCCGCGGTGGGGGGCCGACAGATACGCAGTATTTT. This sequence encodes CSARGGGPTDTQYF.

V gene TRBV20-1 combines with J gene TRBJ2-7; D is ambiguous. There are 12 residues in the CDR3. The germline V gene has CDR1 DFQATT and CDR2 SNEGSKA (reference sequence). The V end lost 1 base, the J end lost 3 bases, and 7 bases lay between the germline ends. CDR3: CSARGPSYEQYF. The CDR3 DNA is TGCAGTGCTAGAGGGCCGAGCTACGAGCAGTACTTC.

The CDR3 region has the DNA TGTGCCAGTAGTACCCTAGCGGGCCGGGCTTTTCAGTACTTC. This codes for CASSTLAGRAFQYF. The rearrangement uses TRBV19 and TRBJ2-4, with 8 bases aligning to TRBD2. The trim removed 4 bases at V and 11 bases at J, leaving 10 bases unmatched. Per germline, CDR1 LNHDA and CDR2 SQIVND (reference sequence). The CDR3 runs to 14 residues.

The chain combines TRBV4-2 with TRBJ2-1, with 9 bases matching TRBD2. V gave up 0 bases and J gave up 6 bases; unmatched junction bases: 9. This CDR3 contains 17 residues. Looked up from germline, CDR1 is LGHNA and CDR2 is YNFKEQ. The CDR3 bases are TGTGCCAGCAGCCAAGAAGCCACCAGCGGGGGGATCAATGAGCAGTTCTTC. Translated: CASSQEATSGGINEQFF.

The chain is built from TRBV2 and TRBJ2-1, with 14 nucleotides matching TRBD2. This CDR3 is built from 18 residues. Germline loops: CDR1 SNHLY, CDR2 FYNNEI. Unmatched junction bases numbered 13, after V lost 8 bases and J lost 4 bases. In DNA form, the CDR3 reads TGTGCCAGCCAAGAGGGACTAGCGGGAGCAAGGCTGTACAATGAGCAGTTCTTC. It translates to CASQEGLAGARLYNEQFF.

The chain carries TRBV7-9 and TRBJ2-7; TRBD2 matches 9 bases. CDR3 size: 15 residues. The V gene's germline CDR1 is SEHNR and CDR2 FQNEAQ (reference sequence). V shed 5 bases and J 0 bases; nucleotides not matched to a gene: 5. CDR3 residues: CASSPAGGPSYEQYF. In DNA form, the CDR3 reads TGTGCCAGCAGCCCCGCGGGGGGGCCCTCCTACGAGCAGTACTTC.

Ten or more counts support this clonotype. The V and J genes are TRBV4-3 and TRBJ1-3; unclear D gene. Trimming cost V 4 bases and J 0 bases, with 13 bases left between them. Germline V CDR1 and CDR2: LGHNA, YSLEER. CDR3 length: 16 residues. This chain's CDR3 is CASSLTDGRSGNTIYF. The DNA of the CDR3 is TGCGCCAGCAGCCTTACTGACGGCCGCTCTGGAAACACCATATATTTT.

This rearrangement joins TRBV6-1 to TRBJ2-5, with a tentative D call TRBD1 (5 bases). V was pared by 1 base and J by 2 bases, with 17 bases between. Germline values: CDR1 MNHNS, CDR2 SASEGT. The CDR3 is 17 residues long. This CDR3 reads CASSEVLGQGFQETQYF. The DNA for the CDR3 is TGTGCCAGCAGTGAAGTACTGGGGCAGGGTTTTCAAGAGACCCAGTACTTC.

The table lists this clonotype with a few counts. The rearrangement links TRBV30 to TRBJ1-2; D unresolved. This CDR3 is built from 14 residues. Germline V lookup: CDR1 GTSNPN, CDR2 SVGIG (reference sequence). Trimming removed 1 base from V and 4 bases from J, with 13 bases in between. The CDR3 DNA reads TGTGCCTGGAGTGGGACCCCAGGCGGCTATGGCTACACCTTC. Protein: CAWSGTPGGYGYTF. The variable domain in full, completed from reference TRBV30 and TRBJ1-2, reads SQTIHQWPATLVQPVGSPLSLECTVEGTSNPNLYWYRQAAGRGLQLLFYSVGIGQISSEVPQNLSASRPQDRQFILSSKKLLLSDSGFYLCAWSGTPGGYGYTFGSGTRLTVV.

The chain employs TRBV4-2 and TRBJ2-1, with TRBD1 as a possible D gene (7 bases). V lost 1 base to trimming and J lost 8 bases, with 24 bases between them. CDR1 and CDR2 from the germline V gene are LGHNA and YNFKEQ. This CDR3 comprises 18 residues. The CDR3 DNA sequence: TGTGCCAGCAGCCAAGGAGCTAGCGACAGGGAGGCCCTTGATGAGCAGTTCTTC. It codes for CASSQGASDREALDEQFF.

This clonotype has ten or more counts. The J gene is TRBJ2-5, the V gene TRBV28; maybe TRBD1 (6 bases). Germline CDR1 is MDHEN and CDR2 is SYDVKM. Trimming pared 2 bases from V and 5 bases from J, leaving 15 bases between. This CDR3 has 15 residues. The CDR3 here is CASSLVWGRKETQYF. CDR3 DNA: TGTGCCAGCAGTTTAGTCTGGGGGCGGAAGGAGACCCAGTACTTC.

This clonotype has more than one count but fewer than ten. J is TRBJ2-4 and V is TRBV7-2; no definite D call. Germline loops: CDR1 SGHTA, CDR2 FQGNSA. This CDR3 has 15 residues. Trimming removed 1 base at V and 0 bases at J, with 7 bases between. Here the CDR3 DNA reads TGTGCCAGCAGCTTAGGACGGTTAGCCAAAAACATTCAGTACTTC. It encodes CASSLGRLAKNIQYF.

The J gene is TRBJ2-1, the V gene TRBV5-1; 10 nucleotides match TRBD1. The ends lost 0 bases at V and 7 bases at J; junction bases unmatched: 1. CDR1 SGHRS and CDR2 YFSETQ come from the germline V gene. The CDR3 totals 14 residues. The CDR3 DNA reads TGCGCCAGCAGCTTGGGGGGACAGGGGAATGAGCAGTTCTTC. Its translation: CASSLGGQGNEQFF.

In its sample, this clonotype was seen a few times. This chain links TRBV20-1 with TRBJ2-3; 8 nucleotides match TRBD2. V trimming: 0 bases; J trimming: 6 bases; junction bases outside the gene matches: 8. Per the germline V gene, CDR1 is DFQATT and CDR2 is SNEGSKA (reference sequence). This CDR3 is 15 amino acids long. The CDR3, as DNA: TGCAGTGCTAGAGATCCACAAGGCGGGGGGGATACGCAGTATTTT. Protein sequence: CSARDPQGGGDTQYF.

This clonotype showed up many times. The chain couples TRBV28 to TRBJ2-7; possibly TRBD1 for D (6 bases). Trimming removed 4 bases from V and 0 bases from J, with 16 bases in between. Looked up from germline, CDR1 is MDHEN and CDR2 is SYDVKM. There are 16 residues in the CDR3. CDR3 residues: CASSWPMDSSSYEQYF. The CDR3 DNA sequence: TGTGCCAGCAGTTGGCCCATGGACAGTAGCTCCTACGAGCAGTACTTC. The full variable domain, with the rest looked up from reference TRBV28 and TRBJ2-7, is DVKVTQSSRYLVKRTGEKVFLECVQDMDHENMFWYRQDPGLGLRLIYFSYDVKMKEKGDIPEGYSVSREKKERFSLILESASTNQTSMYLCASSWPMDSSSYEQYFGPGTRLTVT.

The genes are TRBV20-1 and TRBJ2-1; 7 nucleotides agree with TRBD1. The germline V gene has CDR1 DFQATT and CDR2 SNEGSKA (reference sequence). This CDR3 comprises 11 residues. V was pared by 5 bases and J by 8 bases, with 3 bases of the junction left unmatched. The CDR3 sequence is CSASTGDEQFF. Here the CDR3 DNA reads TGCAGTGCTTCTACAGGGGATGAGCAGTTCTTC.

This chain joins TRBV4-2 and TRBJ2-5, with D possibly TRBD2 on 5 matching bases. Looked up from germline, CDR1 is LGHNA and CDR2 is YNFKEQ. The CDR3 spans 17 residues. V was cut by 2 bases and J by 4 bases, with 20 bases left in between. CDR3 region: CASSQTTPGGVGETQYF. The CDR3 DNA follows: TGTGCCAGCAGCCAAACGACCCCAGGAGGCGTCGGAGAGACCCAGTACTTC.

Ten or more counts support this clonotype. V is TRBV5-5 and J is TRBJ2-1; D call uncertain. The CDR3 contains 18 residues. Trimming left V 2 bases short and J 5 bases short, with 23 bases between. From germline, CDR1 is SGHKS and CDR2 YYEKEE (reference sequence). The CDR3 sequence is CASSLEPGQGYANNEQFF. The CDR3 bases are TGTGCCAGCAGCTTAGAGCCCGGGCAAGGCTACGCTAACAATGAGCAGTTCTTC.

This clonotype was counted only a few times. This chain uses TRBV6-1 with TRBJ2-1; TRBD1 might be the D (7 bases). Trimming stripped 8 bases from V and 4 bases from J, with 15 bases between. CDR1 and CDR2 from the germline V gene are MNHNS and SASEGT. The CDR3 covers 14 residues. CDR3 in amino acids: CASLGRGEYNEQFF. CDR3 DNA: TGTGCCAGCCTTGGCAGGGGGGAATACAATGAGCAGTTCTTC.

This sequence joins TRBV24-1 and TRBJ2-5; a possible D gene is TRBD1 (6 bases). With 3 bases removed from V and 0 bases from J, the gap between germline ends came to 13 bases. This CDR3 is built from 16 residues. CDR1 is KGHDR, CDR2 SFDVKD, per germline. DNA for the CDR3: TGTGCCACCAGTGATAATACCGGGACATACCAAGAGACCCAGTACTTC. It is translated as CATSDNTGTYQETQYF.

The rearrangement joins TRBV11-2 to TRBJ2-1, with 7 bases aligning to TRBD2. Germline lookup yields CDR1 SGHAT and CDR2 FQNNGV. J lost 3 bases, V lost 5 bases, and 19 bases had no gene match. CDR3 length equals 19 residues. CDR3 region: CASSPLGVAGPEGYNEQFF. The CDR3 DNA sequence: TGTGCCAGCAGCCCATTAGGCGTAGCGGGCCCCGAGGGCTACAATGAGCAGTTCTTC. Variable domain in full (rest from reference TRBV11-2 and TRBJ2-1): EAGVAQSPRYKIIEKRQSVAFWCNPISGHATLYWYQQILGQGPKLLIQFQNNGVVDDSQLPKDRFSAERLKGVDSTLKIQPAKLEDSAVYLCASSPLGVAGPEGYNEQFFGPGTRLTVL.

The chain has TRBV5-1 and TRBJ2-3; TRBD2 is a possible D gene (5 bases). This CDR3 comprises 14 residues. The V gene lost 6 bases and the J gene lost 8 bases, with 19 bases spanning the gap. Looked up from germline, CDR1 is SGHRS and CDR2 is YFSETQ. The CDR3 DNA reads TGCGCCAGCACCTCCCGTCGTGTAGGAGGTACGCAGTATTTT. Protein product: CASTSRRVGGTQYF.

This clonotype was seen more than once but under ten times. V and J are TRBV12-3 or TRBV12-4 and TRBJ2-7; D is tentatively TRBD1 or TRBD2 (7 bases each). This CDR3 region has 15 residues. Trimming pared 5 bases from V and 3 bases from J, leaving 17 bases between. The CDR3 nucleotides read TGTGCCAGCAGTCACGGGACAGCGGGGCTCTACGAGCAGTACTTC. Encoded protein: CASSHGTAGLYEQYF.

The gene calls are TRBV20-1 and TRBJ2-3; D perhaps matches TRBD2 (6 bases). The CDR3 length is 15 residues. The V gene's germline CDR1 is DFQATT and CDR2 SNEGSKA (reference sequence). The V gene lost 6 bases and the J gene lost 0 bases, with 16 bases spanning the gap. The CDR3 region has the DNA TGCAGTGCCGTGCCGGGACTCCAGAGCACAGATACGCAGTATTTT. Amino acids: CSAVPGLQSTDTQYF.

The chain combines TRBV20-1 with TRBJ2-7; either TRBD1 or TRBD2 may fit D (5 bases each). Trimming took 6 bases from V and 3 from J, leaving 15 bases between them. The germline gives CDR1 DFQATT, CDR2 SNEGSKA (reference sequence). CDR3 size: 13 residues. CDR3 protein: CSAPGSGSYEQYF. The CDR3 DNA sequence: TGCAGTGCCCCTGGGTCAGGGAGCTACGAGCAGTACTTC.

The rearrangement links TRBV27 to TRBJ2-7; no reliable D call. Germline V gene sequence: CDR1 MNHEY, CDR2 SMNVEV (reference sequence). V shed 6 bases and J shed 3 bases, with 3 bases lying between them. The CDR3 has 10 amino acids. This CDR3 is CASRIYEQYF. In DNA, the CDR3 is TGTGCCAGCAGGATCTACGAGCAGTACTTC.

This clonotype was detected only a few times. V is TRBV4-3 and J is TRBJ1-6, with D perhaps TRBD1 (5 bases). V lost 0 bases and J 14 bases, leaving 14 bases between the germline ends. Germline assignment: CDR1 LGHNA and CDR2 YSLEER. CDR3 length: 14 amino acids. Here the CDR3 DNA reads TGCGCCAGCAGCCAAGATCGAGGGGCGTGGGCCCTCCACTTT. Its translation is CASSQDRGAWALHF.

This clonotype has a count of ten or more. V and J are TRBV29-1 and TRBJ2-1; 7 bases map to TRBD2. J lost 12 bases, V lost 6 bases, and 14 bases had no gene match. The germline gives CDR1 SQVTM, CDR2 ANQGSEA. This CDR3 has 13 residues. In nucleotides, the CDR3 is TGCAGCGTGAGGGACCTAGCGGACTCGTCGCAGTTCTTC. Encoded protein: CSVRDLADSSQFF.

The chain combines TRBV3-1 with TRBJ2-5; the D gene is possibly TRBD1 (6 bases). V was cut by 2 bases and J by 5 bases, with 12 bases left in between. The V gene's germline CDR1 is LGHDT and CDR2 YNNKEL (reference sequence). This CDR3 has 14 amino acids. The CDR3 DNA sequence: TGTGCCAGCAGCCAACGGGACACTTGGGAGACCCAGTACTTC. Its translation is CASSQRDTWETQYF.